This T cell receptor beta chain was sequenced in a study of vaccination effects on CD4 cells after COVID-19. Turning to the study itself: It was a median of 72 days after the second dose that post-vaccine samples were obtained.

Germline-derived CDR1 and CDR2 are KGHDR and SFDVKD. The CDR3 spans 15 residues. V gave up 4 bases and J gave up 6 bases; unmatched junction bases: 9. Sequencing in the ViraFEST assay came after antigen-specific CD4+ T cells had been expanded with viral peptide pools, which were used to stimulate PBMC. Researchers isolated CD4+ T cells once about 11 days of culture had elapsed. Each person got two doses of an mRNA SARS-CoV-2 vaccine, BNT162b2 or mRNA-1273. The culture medium for 1.5 million to 2 million PBMC per well included 10 IU/ml IL-2 and about 9.1 ug/ml peptides. This table comes from immunoSEQ multiplex PCR, and its TCRdb copy is limited to in-frame clones, with some not included. Among around 69,000 clones, 74% were seen once, and the ten largest hold about 1.4%. A note on this clone: The antigen is unknown.

The V gene is TRBV24-1, the J gene TRBJ2-3; TRBD2 matches at 7 bases. The clonotype comes from a human donor who received a COVID-19 vaccine. The source was CD4+ T cells from PBMCs cultured with HCoV-229E spike peptides, collected after COVID-19 vaccination. The CDR3 nucleotides are TGTGCCACCAGTGACCCCGGCGGGGGAGTCGATACGCAGTATTTT. This gives the protein CATSDPGGGVDTQYF.